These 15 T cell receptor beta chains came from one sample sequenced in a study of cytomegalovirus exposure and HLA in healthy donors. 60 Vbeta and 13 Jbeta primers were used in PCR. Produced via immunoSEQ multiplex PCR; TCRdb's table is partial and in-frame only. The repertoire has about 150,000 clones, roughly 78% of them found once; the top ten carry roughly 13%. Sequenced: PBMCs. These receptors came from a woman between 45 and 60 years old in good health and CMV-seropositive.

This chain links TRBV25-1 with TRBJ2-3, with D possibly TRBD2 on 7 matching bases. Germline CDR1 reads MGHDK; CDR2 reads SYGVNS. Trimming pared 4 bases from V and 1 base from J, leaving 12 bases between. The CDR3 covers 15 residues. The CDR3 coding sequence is TGTGCCAGCAGTGGGGAGGGGGTTGGCACAGATACGCAGTATTTT. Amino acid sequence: CASSGEGVGTDTQYF.

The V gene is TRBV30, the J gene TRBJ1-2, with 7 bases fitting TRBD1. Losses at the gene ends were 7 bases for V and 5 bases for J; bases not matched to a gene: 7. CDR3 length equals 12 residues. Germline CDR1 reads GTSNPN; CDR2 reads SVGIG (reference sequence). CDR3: CASSTGRYGYTF. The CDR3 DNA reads TGTGCCTCCTCGACAGGGAGATATGGCTACACCTTC.

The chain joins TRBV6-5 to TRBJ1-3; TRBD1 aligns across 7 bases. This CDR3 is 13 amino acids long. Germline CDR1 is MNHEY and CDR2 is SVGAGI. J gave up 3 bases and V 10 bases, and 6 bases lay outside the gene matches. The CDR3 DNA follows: TGTGCCACCACGCCAGGGGGTGGAAACACCATATATTTT. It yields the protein CATTPGGGNTIYF.

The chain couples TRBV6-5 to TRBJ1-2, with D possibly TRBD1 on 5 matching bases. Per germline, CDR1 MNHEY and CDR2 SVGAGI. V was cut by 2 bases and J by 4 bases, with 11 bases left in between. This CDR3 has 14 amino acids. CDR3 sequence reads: CASSYRQGPYGYTF. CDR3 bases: TGTGCCAGCAGTTACAGGCAGGGCCCCTATGGCTACACCTTC.

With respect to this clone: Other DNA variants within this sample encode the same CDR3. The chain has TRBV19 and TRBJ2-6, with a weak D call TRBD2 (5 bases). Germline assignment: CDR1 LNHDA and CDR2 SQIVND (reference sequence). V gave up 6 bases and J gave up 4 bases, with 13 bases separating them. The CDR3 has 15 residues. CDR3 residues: CASRPEGWGANVLTF. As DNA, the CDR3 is TGTGCCAGTAGGCCCGAGGGCTGGGGGGCCAACGTCCTGACTTTC.

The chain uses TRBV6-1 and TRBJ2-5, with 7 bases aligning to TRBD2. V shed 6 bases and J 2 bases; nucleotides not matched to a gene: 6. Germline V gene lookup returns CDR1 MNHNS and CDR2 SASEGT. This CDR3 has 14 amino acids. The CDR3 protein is CASRGWGGQETQYF. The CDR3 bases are TGTGCCAGCAGGGGATGGGGGGGGCAAGAGACCCAGTACTTC.

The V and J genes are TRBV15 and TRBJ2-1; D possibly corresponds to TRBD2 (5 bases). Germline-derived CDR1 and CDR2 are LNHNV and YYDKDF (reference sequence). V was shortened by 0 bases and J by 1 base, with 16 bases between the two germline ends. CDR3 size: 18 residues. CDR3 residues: CATSRDRRAGHSYNEQFF. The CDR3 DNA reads TGTGCCACCAGCAGAGATAGGCGGGCAGGCCATTCCTACAATGAGCAGTTCTTC.

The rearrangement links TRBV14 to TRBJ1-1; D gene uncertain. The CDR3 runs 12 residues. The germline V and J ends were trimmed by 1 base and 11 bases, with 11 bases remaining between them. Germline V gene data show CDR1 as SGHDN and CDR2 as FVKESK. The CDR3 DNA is TGTGCCAGCAGCCAAGGCGGACTGGGGGCTTTCTTT. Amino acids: CASSQGGLGAFF. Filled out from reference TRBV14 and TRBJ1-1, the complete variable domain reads EAGVTQFPSHSVIEKGQTVTLRCDPISGHDNLYWYRRVMGKEIKFLLHFVKESKQDESGMPNNRFLAERTGGTYSTLKVQPAELEDSGVYFCASSQGGLGAFFGQGTRLTVV.

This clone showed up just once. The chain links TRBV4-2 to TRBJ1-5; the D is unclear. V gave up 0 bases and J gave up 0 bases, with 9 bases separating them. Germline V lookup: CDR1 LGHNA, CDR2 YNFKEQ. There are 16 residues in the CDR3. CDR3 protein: CASSQDRRGSNQPQHF. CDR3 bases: TGTGCCAGCAGCCAAGACCGTCGGGGTAGCAATCAGCCCCAGCATTTT.

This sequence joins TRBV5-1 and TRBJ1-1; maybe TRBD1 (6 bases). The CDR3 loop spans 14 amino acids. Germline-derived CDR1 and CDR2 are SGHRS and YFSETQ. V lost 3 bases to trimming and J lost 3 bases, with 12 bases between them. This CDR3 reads CASSSSTGYTEAFF. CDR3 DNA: TGCGCCAGCAGCTCCAGTACAGGGTACACTGAAGCTTTCTTT. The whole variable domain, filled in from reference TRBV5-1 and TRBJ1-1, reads KAGVTQTPRYLIKTRGQQVTLSCSPISGHRSVSWYQQTPGQGLQFLFEYFSETQRNKGNFPGRFSGRQFSNSRSEMNVSTLELGDSALYLCASSSSTGYTEAFFGQGTRLTVV.

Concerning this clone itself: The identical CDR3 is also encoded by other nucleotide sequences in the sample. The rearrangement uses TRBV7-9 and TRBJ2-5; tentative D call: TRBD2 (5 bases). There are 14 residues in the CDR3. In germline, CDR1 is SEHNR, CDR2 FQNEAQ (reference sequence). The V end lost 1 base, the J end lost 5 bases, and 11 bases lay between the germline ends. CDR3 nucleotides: TGTGCCAGCAGCTTAGTTGGCGGCGGGGAGACCCAGTACTTC. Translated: CASSLVGGGETQYF.

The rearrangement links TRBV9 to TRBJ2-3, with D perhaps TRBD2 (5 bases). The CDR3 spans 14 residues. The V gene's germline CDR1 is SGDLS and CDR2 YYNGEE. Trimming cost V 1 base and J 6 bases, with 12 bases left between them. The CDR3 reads CASSVLQDYDTQYF. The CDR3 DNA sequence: TGTGCCAGCAGCGTATTGCAAGACTACGATACGCAGTATTTT.

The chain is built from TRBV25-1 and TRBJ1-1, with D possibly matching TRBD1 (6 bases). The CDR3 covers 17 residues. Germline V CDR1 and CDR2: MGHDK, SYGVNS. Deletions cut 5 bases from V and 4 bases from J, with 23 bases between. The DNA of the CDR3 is TGTGCCAGCAGTCCTCTGGGGGGGGGCCTTGGTCGCACTGAAGCTTTCTTT. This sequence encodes CASSPLGGGLGRTEAFF.

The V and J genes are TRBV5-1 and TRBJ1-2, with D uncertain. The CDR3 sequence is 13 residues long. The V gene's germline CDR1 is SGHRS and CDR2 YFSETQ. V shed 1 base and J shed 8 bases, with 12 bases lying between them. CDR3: CASSLYPRSGYTF. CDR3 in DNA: TGCGCCAGCAGCTTGTATCCCAGGTCGGGCTACACCTTC.

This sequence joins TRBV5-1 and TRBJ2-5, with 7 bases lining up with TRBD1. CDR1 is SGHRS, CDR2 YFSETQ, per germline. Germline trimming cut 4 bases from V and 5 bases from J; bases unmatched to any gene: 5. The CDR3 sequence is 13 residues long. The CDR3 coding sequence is TGCGCCAGCAGCGCACAGGGGACCGAGACCCAGTACTTC. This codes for CASSAQGTETQYF.